This entry lists 21 T cell receptor beta chains sequenced from one sample in a study of technical replicates of blood from several donors. Sequencing was performed with immunoSEQ multiplex PCR; in TCRdb, only in-frame clones are kept and a portion is missing. The table lists under 15,000 clones, about 90% of them singletons. Sequencing input: PBMCs. The receptors here all came from a human donor in good health.

The chain links TRBV7-9 to TRBJ2-7; TRBD2 aligns across 13 bases. V shed 6 bases and J 3 bases; nucleotides not matched to a gene: 11. The length of the CDR3 is 17 residues. The germline CDR1 and CDR2 sequences are SEHNR and FQNEAQ (reference sequence). CDR3 protein: CASRKGLAGEVVYEQYF. CDR3 sequence (DNA): TGTGCCAGCAGAAAAGGACTAGCGGGAGAGGTCGTCTACGAGCAGTACTTC.

The chain has TRBV7-8 and TRBJ1-1; TRBD1 agrees at 8 bases. Germline CDR1 SGHVS, CDR2 FQNEAQ. The CDR3 runs to 14 residues. Trimming at V came to 3 bases and at J to 5 bases, leaving 5 bases not matched to a gene. The CDR3 reads CASSFGQGGTEAFF. As DNA, the CDR3 is TGTGCCAGCAGCTTCGGACAGGGAGGGACTGAAGCTTTCTTT. The full variable domain, rest sourced from reference TRBV7-8 and TRBJ1-1, is GAGVSQSPRYKVAKRGQDVALRCDPISGHVSLFWYQQALGQGPEFLTYFQNEAQLDKSGLPSDRFFAERPEGSVSTLKIQRTQQEDSAVYLCASSFGQGGTEAFFGQGTRLTVV.

The chain joins TRBV11-2 to TRBJ2-1; 10 bases are shared with TRBD1. This CDR3 is 15 amino acids long. Looked up from germline, CDR1 is SGHAT and CDR2 is FQNNGV. The V segment lost 5 bases and the J segment 3 bases; nucleotides outside the gene matches: 4. This CDR3 is CASSHRDRGYNEQFF. The CDR3 nucleotides read TGTGCCAGCAGCCACCGGGACAGGGGCTACAATGAGCAGTTCTTC.

The chain links TRBV5-1 to TRBJ2-5; TRBD2 matches 9 bases. The germline V gene encodes CDR1 SGHRS and CDR2 YFSETQ. Unmatched junction bases numbered 10, after V lost 3 bases and J lost 7 bases. The CDR3 runs 15 residues. The CDR3 bases are TGCGCCAGCAGCTCGAGGGCTAGCGGGGAAGGGACCCAGTACTTC. The encoded protein is CASSSRASGEGTQYF.

The rearrangement joins TRBV29-1 to TRBJ2-1; 12 positions match TRBD2. The CDR3 contains 19 residues. Per the germline V gene, CDR1 is SQVTM and CDR2 is ANQGSEA. Losses at the gene ends were 0 bases for V and 9 bases for J; bases not matched to a gene: 18. This CDR3 reads CSVEDSGTSGYWGHSEQFF. The CDR3 DNA reads as TGCAGCGTTGAAGATTCCGGGACTAGCGGGTATTGGGGCCATTCTGAGCAGTTCTTC.

The CDR3 DNA reads TGTGCCAGCAGGGTCCTAGCGGGAGCTCACGAGCAGTTCTTC. Its protein product is CASRVLAGAHEQFF. This chain uses TRBV28 with TRBJ2-1, with 10 bases that match TRBD2. The CDR3 is made up of 14 amino acids. After removal of 6 bases from V and 10 bases from J, the junction contained 9 bases not matched to a gene. In germline, CDR1 is MDHEN, CDR2 SYDVKM.

The J gene is TRBJ2-7, the V gene TRBV6-1, with TRBD1 as a possible D gene (7 bases). This CDR3 comprises 15 residues. The germline CDR1 and CDR2 sequences are MNHNS and SASEGT. V dropped 6 bases and J dropped 5 bases, with 20 bases sitting between them. The CDR3 DNA follows: TGTGCCAGCAGCCCAAAGGAGACAGGGAGGCACGAGCAGTACTTC. It encodes CASSPKETGRHEQYF.

This chain joins TRBV11-2 and TRBJ1-2; a weak D match, TRBD1 (6 bases). Germline values: CDR1 SGHAT, CDR2 FQNNGV. Between the trimmed V and J ends, which lost 6 bases and 5 bases, there was a span of 13 bases. The CDR3 has 13 residues. The CDR3 here is CASRPGTRYGYTF. In DNA form, the CDR3 reads TGTGCCAGCAGACCGGGGACACGTTATGGCTACACCTTC.

The CDR3 nucleotides read TGTGCCAGCAGTGGACTAGCGGGAGGGCCAGATACGCAGTATTTT. It yields the protein CASSGLAGGPDTQYF. The J gene is TRBJ2-3, the V gene TRBV6-1, with 14 nucleotides matching TRBD2. CDR3 size: 15 residues. Germline CDR1 and CDR2: MNHNS and SASEGT. The V segment lost 4 bases and the J segment 4 bases; nucleotides outside the gene matches: 1.

The chain links TRBV18 to TRBJ2-2; 8 bases fit TRBD2. CDR1 KGHSH and CDR2 LQKENI come from the germline V gene. The CDR3 spans 16 residues. The V and J ends lost 0 bases and 0 bases, in that order; junction bases with no gene match: 0. CDR3 sequence reads: CASSPPGLANTGELFF. The CDR3 DNA is TGTGCCAGCTCACCACCGGGACTAGCGAACACCGGGGAGCTGTTTTTT.

Here the CDR3 DNA reads TGCAGCGTTGGTGGGGAGGGTCAGCCCCAGCATTTT. Translated, it gives CSVGGEGQPQHF. V and J are TRBV29-1 and TRBJ1-5, with unresolved D. The germline CDR1 and CDR2 sequences are SQVTM and ANQGSEA. The germline V and J ends were trimmed by 4 bases and 6 bases, with 10 bases remaining between them. This CDR3 comprises 12 residues.

V and J are TRBV5-8 and TRBJ1-4; D ambiguous. The V and J ends lost 4 bases and 1 base respectively, with 5 bases between them. CDR1 and CDR2 from the germline V gene are SGHTS and YDEGEE. There are 13 residues in the CDR3. CDR3 coding DNA: TGTGCCAGCAGCCCCTTAACTAATGAAAAACTGTTTTTT. Residues: CASSPLTNEKLFF. Together with reference TRBV5-8 and TRBJ1-4, the CDR3 gives the full variable domain: EAGVTQSPTHLIKTRGQQATLRCSPISGHTSVYWYQQALGLGLQFLLWYDEGEERNRGNFPPRFSGRQFPNYSSELNVNALELEDSALYLCASSPLTNEKLFFGSGTQLSVL.

The chain joins TRBV28 to TRBJ2-3; D is perhaps TRBD2 (6 bases). The CDR3 runs to 15 residues. Trimming left V 4 bases short and J 5 bases short, with 16 bases between. Germline V gene sequence: CDR1 MDHEN, CDR2 SYDVKM. The CDR3 DNA follows: TGTGCCAGCAGTTCCCCGGGCGGGAAGGGAGATACGCAGTATTTT. This gives the protein CASSSPGGKGDTQYF.

The gene calls are TRBV6-5 and TRBJ1-2; 10 nucleotides line up with TRBD1. The germline gives CDR1 MNHEY, CDR2 SVGAGI. The CDR3 totals 15 residues. Germline trimming cut 4 bases from V and 6 bases from J; bases unmatched to any gene: 8. The CDR3 is CASSSRTGGEHGYTF. In DNA form, the CDR3 reads TGTGCCAGCAGTTCTCGGACAGGGGGAGAACATGGCTACACCTTC.

This clone came up once. The rearrangement uses TRBV14 and TRBJ2-3; 13 nucleotides agree with TRBD2. The CDR3 is made up of 18 amino acids. Looked up from germline, CDR1 is SGHDN and CDR2 is FVKESK. Trimming at V came to 1 base and at J to 2 bases, leaving 6 bases not matched to a gene. The CDR3 protein is CASSQGLGLAGYTDTQYF. The CDR3 DNA sequence: TGTGCCAGCAGCCAAGGGTTGGGACTAGCGGGGTACACAGATACGCAGTATTTT.

In its sample, this clone was seen a few times. Other nucleotide sequences from this sample produce the same CDR3. The CDR3 DNA is TGTGCCAGCAGTTTATCTACTAGCGGCTACAATGAGCAGTTCTTC. Its translation is CASSLSTSGYNEQFF. The chain employs TRBV27 and TRBJ2-1, with 8 bases identical to TRBD2. Germline loops: CDR1 MNHEY, CDR2 SMNVEV (reference sequence). CDR3 length: 15 residues. The V gene end was trimmed by 0 bases and the J gene end by 3 bases; junction bases not matched to a gene: 1.

The CDR3 bases are TGCAGTACAAAGATTTACAATGAGCAGTTCTTC. Translating gives CSTKIYNEQFF. The V and J genes are TRBV20-1 and TRBJ2-1, with D unclear. The germline V and J ends were trimmed by 8 bases and 4 bases, with 9 bases remaining between them. The CDR3 sequence is 11 residues long. CDR1 DFQATT and CDR2 SNEGSKA come from the germline V gene (reference sequence).

This clone occurred once. The chain is built from TRBV7-9 and TRBJ1-1; 7 bases line up with TRBD1. The J segment lost 14 bases and the V segment lost 5 bases, leaving 8 bases of the junction unmatched. Germline loops: CDR1 SEHNR, CDR2 FQNEAQ (reference sequence). CDR3 length: 11 amino acids. CDR3 amino acids: CASSPGGLFFF. In DNA, the CDR3 is TGTGCCAGCAGCCCAGGGGGACTGTTCTTCTTT.

The genes are TRBV7-8 and TRBJ2-3, with a tentative D call TRBD2 (5 bases). V was cut by 1 base and J by 2 bases, with 16 bases left in between. Germline V gives CDR1 SGHVS, CDR2 FQNEAQ. This CDR3 contains 17 residues. The CDR3 DNA reads as TGTGCCAGCAGCTTAGTCCCCCGGGGTTTGCTCACAGATACGCAGTATTTT. This translates into CASSLVPRGLLTDTQYF. Together with reference TRBV7-8 and TRBJ2-3, the CDR3 gives the full variable domain: GAGVSQSPRYKVAKRGQDVALRCDPISGHVSLFWYQQALGQGPEFLTYFQNEAQLDKSGLPSDRFFAERPEGSVSTLKIQRTQQEDSAVYLCASSLVPRGLLTDTQYFGPGTRLTVL.

As for this clone: Other DNA sequences from this sample encode an identical CDR3 as well. This rearrangement joins TRBV29-1 to TRBJ1-1, with D possibly TRBD1 on 5 matching bases. The CDR3 is made up of 13 amino acids. CDR1 is SQVTM, CDR2 ANQGSEA, per germline. Trimming pared 3 bases from V and 0 bases from J, leaving 8 bases between. The CDR3 is CSVEGGMNTEAFF. DNA for the CDR3: TGCAGCGTTGAGGGGGGGATGAACACTGAAGCTTTCTTT.

The rearrangement links TRBV19 to TRBJ1-1; D possibly corresponds to TRBD1 (6 bases). Trimming removed 7 bases from V and 4 bases from J, with 22 bases in between. Germline V gene data show CDR1 as LNHDA and CDR2 as SQIVND (reference sequence). This CDR3 is built from 16 residues. The CDR3: CASNALGGGAGTEAFF. In DNA form, the CDR3 reads TGTGCCAGTAACGCCCTAGGGGGGGGCGCTGGCACTGAAGCTTTCTTT.